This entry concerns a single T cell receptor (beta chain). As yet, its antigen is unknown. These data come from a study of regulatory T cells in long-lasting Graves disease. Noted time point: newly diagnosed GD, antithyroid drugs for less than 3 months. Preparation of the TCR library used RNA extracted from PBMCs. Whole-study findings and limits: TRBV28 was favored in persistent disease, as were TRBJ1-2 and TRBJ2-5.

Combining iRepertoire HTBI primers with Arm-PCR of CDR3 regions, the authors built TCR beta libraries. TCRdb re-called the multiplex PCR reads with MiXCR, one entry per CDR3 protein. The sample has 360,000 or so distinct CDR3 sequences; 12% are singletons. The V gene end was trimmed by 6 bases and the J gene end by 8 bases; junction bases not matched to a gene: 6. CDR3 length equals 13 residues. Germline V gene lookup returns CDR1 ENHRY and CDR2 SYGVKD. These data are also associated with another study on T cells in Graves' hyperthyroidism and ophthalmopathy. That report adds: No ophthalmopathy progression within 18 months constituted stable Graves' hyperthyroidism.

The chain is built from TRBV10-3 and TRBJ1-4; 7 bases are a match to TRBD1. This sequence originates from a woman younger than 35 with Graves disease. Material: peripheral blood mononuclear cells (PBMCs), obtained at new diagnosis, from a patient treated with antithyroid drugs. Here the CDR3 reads CAISLDREEKLFF. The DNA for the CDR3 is TGTGCCATCAGCCTAGACAGGGAGGAAAAACTGTTTTTT.